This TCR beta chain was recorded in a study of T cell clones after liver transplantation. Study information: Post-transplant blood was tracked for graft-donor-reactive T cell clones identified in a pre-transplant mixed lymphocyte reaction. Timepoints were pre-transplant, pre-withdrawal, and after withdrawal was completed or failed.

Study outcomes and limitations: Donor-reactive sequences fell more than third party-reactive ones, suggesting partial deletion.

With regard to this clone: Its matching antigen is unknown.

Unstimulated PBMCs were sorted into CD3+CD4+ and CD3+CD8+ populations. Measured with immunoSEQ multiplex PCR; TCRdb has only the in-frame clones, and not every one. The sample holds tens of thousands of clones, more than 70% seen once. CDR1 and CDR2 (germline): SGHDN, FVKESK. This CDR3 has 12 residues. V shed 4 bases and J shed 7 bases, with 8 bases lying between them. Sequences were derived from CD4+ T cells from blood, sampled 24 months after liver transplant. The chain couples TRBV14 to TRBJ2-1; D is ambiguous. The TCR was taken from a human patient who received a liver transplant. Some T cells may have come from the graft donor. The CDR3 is CASSRAWNEQFF. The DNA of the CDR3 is TGTGCCAGCAGCCGCGCTTGGAATGAGCAGTTCTTC.